Listed below are T cell receptor beta chains from one sample, sequenced in a study of T cells after posttransplantation cyclophosphamide. The table came from immunoSEQ multiplex PCR; TCRdb's copy has only in-frame clones and leaves some out. The record shows some 39,000 clones for this sample, with no singletons present. The sequencing sample was made of PBMCs. The receptor set was obtained from a girl between 5 and 17 years old in good health, CMV-negative, and a related stem cell transplant donor. Both conserved end residues are part of each CDR3. Each record gives: D gene, V gene, clone size, J gene, CDR3 DNA, CDR3 protein. D genes are given only for firm matches. Rows give clone size only sometimes, using once, few, many, or a class for an expanded clone.

NA	TRBV11-2	NA	TRBJ2-7	TGTGCCAGCAGCACGTTTCTTGGTGAGGCCAGCTCCTACGAGCAGTACTTC	CASSTFLGEASSYEQYF
NA	TRBV19	many	TRBJ1-5	TGTGCCAGTAGTATAGCCCAATACAGGGCCCCTGGTCAGCCCCAGCATTTT	CASSIAQYRAPGQPQHF
TRBD2	TRBV11-2	many	TRBJ2-3	TGTGCCAGCAGCCACATCAAAAGACTAGCGCAGCCTAGCACAGATACGCAGTATTTT	CASSHIKRLAQPSTDTQYF
TRBD1	TRBV4-3	many	TRBJ2-2	TGCGCCAGCAGCCGACAGGGGGCTTCGAACACCGGGGAGCTGTTTTTT	CASSRQGASNTGELFF
NA	TRBV4-1	few	TRBJ2-1	TGCGCCAGCAGCCAAGGCTTAACTGATTACAATGAGCAGTTCTTC	CASSQGLTDYNEQFF
NA	TRBV18	many	TRBJ1-5	TGTGCCAGCTCACCAGATATGTCAGATAATCAGCCCCAGCATTTT	CASSPDMSDNQPQHF
NA	TRBV27	few	TRBJ1-1	TGTGCCAGCAGTTTATTTGGAGGGACTGAAGCTTTCTTT	CASSLFGGTEAFF
TRBD1	TRBV4-3	many	TRBJ2-3	TGCGCCAGCAGCCAGGCGAACAGGGGCGAGGATACGCAGTATTTT	CASSQANRGEDTQYF
NA	TRBV4-3	many	TRBJ2-3	TGCGCCAGCAGCCAAGATGGGCAGGCAGATACGCAGTATTTT	CASSQDGQADTQYF
TRBD1	TRBV18	many	TRBJ1-2	TGTGCCAGCTCCACAGGGGGGGCGAGCTTCAACTATGGCTACACCTTC	CASSTGGASFNYGYTF
TRBD1	TRBV9	few	TRBJ2-7	TGTGCCAGCAGCGCGGAGGGACAGGGCATGGACGAGCAGTACTTC	CASSAEGQGMDEQYF
TRBD1	TRBV5-4	few	TRBJ2-1	TGTGCCAGCGAGGACAGGGGGAAGGATGAGCAGTTCTTC	CASEDRGKDEQFF
TRBD1	TRBV6-1	many	TRBJ1-4	TGTGCCAGCAGTGAAGAGGGGGGGCAGGGGGCTGAAAAACTGTTTTTT	CASSEEGGQGAEKLFF
TRBD2	TRBV18	few	TRBJ2-1	TGTGCCAGCTCACCACCCTCTAGCGGGGGGCCACGCAATGAGCAGTTCTTC	CASSPPSSGGPRNEQFF
TRBD1	TRBV15	NA	TRBJ1-6	TGTGCCACCAGCAGCGACAGGGGGCTTAATAATTCACCCCTCCACTTT	CATSSDRGLNNSPLHF
TRBD2	TRBV29-1	few	TRBJ2-1	TGCAGCGTTGGGACTAGCGACTACAATGAGCAGTTCTTC	CSVGTSDYNEQFF
NA	TRBV10-2	many	TRBJ2-5	TGCGCCAGCAGACTCCAAGAGACCCAGTACTTC	CASRLQETQYF
NA	TRBV5-8	few	TRBJ1-2	TGTGCCAGCAGCTTGGGACACCGGAACTATGGCTACACCTTC	CASSLGHRNYGYTF
TRBD1	TRBV29-1	few	TRBJ2-7	TGCAGCGTTCTTGACAGGGGTCTCTCCTACGAGCAGTACTTC	CSVLDRGLSYEQYF
NA	TRBV29-1	NA	TRBJ2-7	TGCAGCGTTGACCGCGGCTACGAGCAGTACTTC	CSVDRGYEQYF
NA	TRBV7-2	few	TRBJ1-2	TGTGCCAGCAGCTTACAACCAGCTAACTATGGCTACACCTTC	CASSLQPANYGYTF
TRBD1	TRBV5-1	NA	TRBJ2-7	TGCGCCAGCAGCTGGCTTCCGGGACAGGGGGCCTACGAGCAGTACTTC	CASSWLPGQGAYEQYF
NA	TRBV6-6	many	TRBJ2-3	TGTGCCAGCAGTTCTCCCCGGGATGGGGATATAGGTACGCAGTATTTT	CASSSPRDGDIGTQYF
NA	TRBV7-9	NA	TRBJ1-1	TGTGCCAGCAGCTTATACGCTCAGGGGCCGAACACTGAAGCTTTCTTT	CASSLYAQGPNTEAFF
TRBD1	TRBV5-1	many	TRBJ1-2	TGCGCCAGCAGCTCCGGGACAGGGTACATTGGCTACACCTTC	CASSSGTGYIGYTF